This TCR beta chain was obtained from a study of siplizumab effects on memory and regulatory T cells. Notes on the study in general: Greater diversity than memory cells seemed evident in naive T cells, which also appeared to be major alloresponse contributors.

This clone was recorded only once. Antigen specificity is unknown. In each sample, approximately 90,000 TCR templates were assayed. The repertoire was sequenced with immunoSEQ multiplex PCR; TCRdb's copy has only in-frame clones and lacks some. The sample includes roughly 110,000 clones, 90% to 95% of them seen just once. Trimming pared 6 bases from V and 4 bases from J, leaving 12 bases between. The CDR3 contains 13 residues. Germline V gene sequence: CDR1 MDHEN, CDR2 SYDVKM. The source material was non-Treg CD4+ T cells sorted from blood. The origin of this receptor is a human donor in good health. The chain has TRBV28 and TRBJ1-2; D is ambiguous. CDR3 sequence reads: CASSDRAFYGYTF. The CDR3 coding sequence is TGTGCCAGCAGCGATAGGGCTTTCTATGGCTACACCTTC.